These 16 T cell receptor beta chains share one sample of origin, sequenced in a study of T cells in Graves' hyperthyroidism and ophthalmopathy. Amplification of TCR beta CDR3 regions used RNA as the template. TCR CDR3 underwent first-round RT-PCR with the HTBI primer set. TCRdb recomputed calls from the multiplex PCR reads with MiXCR, one row per CDR3 protein. The sample records approximately 400,000 distinct CDR3 sequences, over 12% being singletons. The sequenced sample consisted of blood. The receptors originated from a man aged 50 to 59 with Graves' ophthalmopathy.

This clonotype was counted a few times. The chain couples TRBV7-8 to TRBJ2-2; weak D call: TRBD1 (6 bases). CDR1 and CDR2 (germline): SGHVS, FQNEAQ. V was pared by 1 base and J by 7 bases, with 13 bases between. The CDR3 consists of 15 residues. CDR3 amino acids: CASSLVLGAGGELFF. The CDR3 nucleotides are TGTGCCAGCAGCTTAGTGCTGGGGGCGGGCGGGGAGCTGTTTTTT.

This clonotype was picked up many times. The chain recombines TRBV27 with TRBJ2-5; the D gene is possibly TRBD2 (7 bases). The CDR3 is made up of 15 amino acids. Trimming left V 5 bases short and J 1 base short, with 14 bases between. Germline V gene data show CDR1 as MNHEY and CDR2 as SMNVEV (reference sequence). CDR3 DNA: TGTGCCAGCAGTCAAAGGAGGGGGGGCCAAGAGACCCAGTACTTC. This encodes CASSQRRGGQETQYF.

This clonotype turned up a few times. This chain joins TRBV4-1 and TRBJ2-1; 12 bases map to TRBD2. Germline CDR1 MGHRA, CDR2 YSYEKL. Germline trimming cut 0 bases from V and 8 bases from J; bases unmatched to any gene: 14. This CDR3 has 19 residues. CDR3 sequence reads: CASSQDLRLAGVSPDEQFF. CDR3 coding DNA: TGCGCCAGCAGCCAAGATCTACGACTAGCGGGAGTCTCACCCGATGAGCAGTTCTTC.

This clonotype was seen only a few times. The rearrangement joins TRBV14 to TRBJ2-2; 7 nucleotides agree with TRBD1. The CDR3 is made up of 18 amino acids. The germline V gene has CDR1 SGHDN and CDR2 FVKESK. J gave up 6 bases and V 4 bases, and 17 bases lay outside the gene matches. This CDR3 is CASSLRRQGGVYPGELFF. The CDR3 DNA reads TGTGCCAGCAGCCTCCGTCGACAGGGCGGTGTGTATCCCGGGGAGCTGTTTTTT.

Turning to this clonotype: A much larger clone lies a single base off, so this may be a read error. V is TRBV7-6 and J is TRBJ2-7; D tentatively fits TRBD1 or TRBD2 (5 bases each). The CDR3 is 14 residues long. Trimming took off 5 bases at V and 2 bases at J, with 13 bases between the two ends. CDR1 is SGHVS and CDR2 is FNYEAQ in the germline V gene. For the CDR3, the DNA is TGTGCCAGCAGCGTGGGACGGGGACCCTACGAGCAGTACTTC. Encoded protein: CASSVGRGPYEQYF.

This clonotype was seen many times. The V gene is TRBV5-1, the J gene TRBJ2-7, with 12 bases matching TRBD2. The CDR3 contains 21 residues. Germline lookup yields CDR1 SGHRS and CDR2 YFSETQ. The J segment lost 2 bases and the V segment lost 4 bases, leaving 22 bases of the junction unmatched. The CDR3 here is CASSQPTSGSVTPRAPYEQYF. CDR3 nucleotide sequence: TGCGCCAGCAGCCAACCGACTAGCGGGAGTGTTACTCCACGCGCTCCCTACGAGCAGTACTTC.

This clonotype has just a few counts. V is TRBV12-3 or TRBV12-4 and J is TRBJ1-2, with 8 bases that match TRBD1. Unmatched junction bases numbered 12, after V lost 6 bases and J lost 3 bases. The CDR3 contains 16 residues. CDR3 in amino acids: CASSTVPGGTYYGYTF. Here the CDR3 DNA reads TGTGCCAGCAGCACCGTCCCAGGGGGCACCTACTATGGCTACACCTTC.

This clonotype was observed at least ten times. The V gene is TRBV12-3 or TRBV12-4, the J gene TRBJ2-1; 9 bases are shared with TRBD2. The CDR3 runs 15 residues. V lost 3 bases and J lost 6; bases outside the gene matches: 6. CDR3: CASSFLAGRLNEQFF. DNA for the CDR3: TGTGCCAGCAGTTTTCTAGCGGGAAGACTCAATGAGCAGTTCTTC.

V is TRBV29-1 and J is TRBJ2-1, with 8 nucleotides matching TRBD2. The CDR3 contains 14 residues. In germline, CDR1 is SQVTM, CDR2 ANQGSEA. After removal of 5 bases from V and 6 bases from J, the junction contained 9 bases not matched to a gene. The CDR3 nucleotides are TGCAGCGTTCGCGGAGGGGCGGGAGGCAATGAGCAGTTCTTC. This translates into CSVRGGAGGNEQFF.

A few counts support this clonotype. The rearrangement links TRBV4-1 to TRBJ2-3; maybe TRBD1 (6 bases). This CDR3 spans 14 amino acids. Germline V CDR1 and CDR2: MGHRA, YSYEKL. V was trimmed by 1 base and J by 4 bases, leaving 9 bases between them. DNA of the CDR3: TGCGCCAGCAGCCAAGCCCCAGGGGCAGATACGCAGTATTTT. Its translation: CASSQAPGADTQYF.

This clonotype showed up just once. J is TRBJ2-1 and V is TRBV19, with 9 positions matching TRBD2. Germline assignment: CDR1 LNHDA and CDR2 SQIVND (reference sequence). The CDR3 is made up of 15 amino acids. V lost 5 bases, J lost 8 bases, and 10 bases stayed unmatched. CDR3 protein: CASSRLAGIVDEQFF. Here the CDR3 DNA reads TGTGCCAGTAGTCGGCTAGCGGGAATTGTCGATGAGCAGTTCTTC.

Many counts were recorded for this clonotype. The V call is TRBV3-1, the J call TRBJ1-1; a weak D match, TRBD1 (6 bases). The CDR3 has 14 residues. Trimming stripped 4 bases from V and 4 bases from J, with 13 bases between. Germline V CDR1 and CDR2: LGHDT, YNNKEL (reference sequence). DNA for the CDR3: TGTGCCAGCAGCCTCAGCAGGGGTGGCACTGAAGCTTTCTTT. It specifies CASSLSRGGTEAFF.

This clonotype was recorded at least ten times. The chain links TRBV2 to TRBJ2-7; 8 positions agree with TRBD2. The J segment lost 3 bases and the V segment lost 7 bases, leaving 5 bases of the junction unmatched. The CDR3 covers 13 residues. Per the germline V gene, CDR1 is SNHLY and CDR2 is FYNNEI. The CDR3 region has the DNA TGTGCCAGCAAGACAGCGGGAGTCTACGAGCAGTACTTC. Residues: CASKTAGVYEQYF.

V is TRBV5-1 and J is TRBJ2-5; 10 bases fit TRBD2. The V segment lost 0 bases and the J segment 3 bases; nucleotides outside the gene matches: 5. This CDR3 has 16 amino acids. In germline, CDR1 is SGHRS, CDR2 YFSETQ. CDR3 sequence (DNA): TGCGCCAGCAGCTTGGATCCAGCGGGAGGGGAAGAGACCCAGTACTTC. It is translated as CASSLDPAGGEETQYF.

This clonotype came up a few times. The V gene is TRBV29-1, the J gene TRBJ2-2; D possibly corresponds to TRBD2 (6 bases). The CDR3 is made up of 14 amino acids. V lost 8 bases and J lost 5, with 18 bases in between. CDR1 is SQVTM, CDR2 ANQGSEA, per germline. The CDR3 protein is CSSYGGEGTGELFF. The CDR3 DNA reads TGCAGCTCTTATGGAGGGGAAGGTACCGGGGAGCTGTTTTTT.

This clonotype has a count of ten or more. The chain carries TRBV6-1 and TRBJ1-2; D is unresolved. The CDR3 has 16 residues. Germline CDR1 reads MNHNS; CDR2 reads SASEGT. V was clipped by 0 bases and J by 6 bases, with 17 bases between them. CDR3 nucleotides: TGTGCCAGCAGTGAAGCAATTGGGAGGGTAATTCATGGCTACACCTTC. This sequence encodes CASSEAIGRVIHGYTF.